What follows are 19 T cell receptor beta chains derived from one specimen sequenced in a study of blood T cell repertoires in COVID-19. The table came from immunoSEQ multiplex PCR; TCRdb's copy has only in-frame clones and leaves some out. This sample has 200,000 to 300,000 clones, with 80% to 90% found just once. Sequenced: peripheral blood. The source of these receptors is a young man with active or convalescent COVID-19.

CDR3 in amino acids: CASSLGTSGNTIYF. The CDR3 DNA follows: TGTGCCAGCAGCTTGGGGACATCTGGAAACACCATATATTTT. The chain recombines TRBV5-6 with TRBJ1-3, with D possibly matching TRBD1 (5 bases). Between the trimmed V and J ends, which lost 0 bases and 1 base, there was a span of 5 bases. The germline V gene encodes CDR1 SGHDT and CDR2 YYEEEE. This CDR3 has 14 residues. Full variable domain (missing parts from reference TRBV5-6 and TRBJ1-3): DAGVTQSPTHLIKTRGQQVTLRCSPKSGHDTVSWYQQALGQGPQFIFQYYEEEERQRGNFPDRFSGHQFPNYSSELNVNALLLGDSALYLCASSLGTSGNTIYFGEGSWLTVV.

V is TRBV7-2 and J is TRBJ2-1; D might be TRBD2 (5 bases). The CDR3 is made up of 16 amino acids. Deletions cut 1 base from V and 0 bases from J, with 10 bases between. In germline, CDR1 is SGHTA, CDR2 FQGNSA. CDR3 amino acids: CASSLESGYSYNEQFF. In nucleotides, the CDR3 is TGTGCCAGCAGCTTAGAGTCGGGGTACTCCTACAATGAGCAGTTCTTC.

The sample holds one count of this clone. V usage is TRBV29-1 and J usage is TRBJ1-2, with D perhaps TRBD1 (5 bases). Germline V gene lookup returns CDR1 SQVTM and CDR2 ANQGSEA. The CDR3 runs 12 residues. V lost 5 bases and J 2 bases, leaving 9 bases between the germline ends. The CDR3 DNA follows: TGCAGCGTTCTCGACAGAAACTATGGCTACACCTTC. The encoded protein is CSVLDRNYGYTF.

The J gene is TRBJ2-3, the V gene TRBV19; TRBD2 agrees at 9 bases. Trimming took 1 base from V and 5 from J; bases not matched to a gene: 1. CDR1 LNHDA and CDR2 SQIVND come from the germline V gene (reference sequence). The CDR3 runs 14 residues. The CDR3 bases are TGTGCCAGTAGTATAGGACTAGCGGTAGATACGCAGTATTTT. As protein: CASSIGLAVDTQYF.

The chain carries TRBV19 and TRBJ2-3; no firm D call. CDR3 length: 13 amino acids. The germline CDR1 and CDR2 sequences are LNHDA and SQIVND (reference sequence). V was clipped by 5 bases and J by 6 bases, with 12 bases between them. CDR3 sequence: CASSVAAADTQYF. In DNA form, the CDR3 reads TGTGCCAGTAGTGTGGCGGCAGCGGATACGCAGTATTTT.

The V and J genes are TRBV2 and TRBJ1-5; D might be TRBD1 (6 bases). The V end lost 3 bases, the J end lost 2 bases, and 8 bases lay between the germline ends. The CDR3 sequence is 14 residues long. From germline, CDR1 is SNHLY and CDR2 FYNNEI. CDR3: CASSDRTGNQPQHF. The CDR3 nucleotides read TGTGCCAGCAGTGATCGGACAGGCAATCAGCCCCAGCATTTT.

V gene TRBV5-6 combines with J gene TRBJ1-2; D is possibly TRBD1 (5 bases). The CDR3 has 17 residues. Trimming removed 3 bases at V and 5 bases at J, with 23 bases between. Germline loops: CDR1 SGHDT, CDR2 YYEEEE. CDR3 coding DNA: TGTGCCAGCAGCTGGGGGACGGGAGTGCCGGTTTTGTATGGCTACACCTTC. Amino acids: CASSWGTGVPVLYGYTF.

The genes are TRBV7-2 and TRBJ1-2; D might be TRBD1 (5 bases). The length of the CDR3 is 15 residues. Germline CDR1 reads SGHTA; CDR2 reads FQGNSA. V was clipped by 1 base and J by 8 bases, with 17 bases between them. The CDR3 coding sequence is TGTGCCAGCAGCTTAGAGGCAGGGCGACGTATAGGCTACACCTTC. Its protein product is CASSLEAGRRIGYTF.

CDR3 protein: CASSPSSGGGYNEQFF. Here the CDR3 DNA reads TGTGCCAGCTCACCATCGTCTGGCGGGGGATACAATGAGCAGTTCTTC. The rearrangement links TRBV18 to TRBJ2-1, with 7 positions matching TRBD2. Germline V gene lookup returns CDR1 KGHSH and CDR2 LQKENI. The CDR3 contains 16 residues. J gave up 4 bases and V 2 bases, and 8 bases lay outside the gene matches.

The rearrangement uses TRBV13 and TRBJ1-2; a possible D gene is TRBD1 (6 bases). CDR3 length: 14 residues. Per germline, CDR1 PRHDT and CDR2 FYEKMQ (reference sequence). Trimming removed 4 bases from V and 8 bases from J, with 17 bases in between. The chain's CDR3 is CASSSNLDRFGYTF. The CDR3 bases are TGTGCCAGCAGCTCCAACCTGGACAGATTCGGCTACACCTTC.

The V gene is TRBV6-6, the J gene TRBJ2-6; TRBD1 might be the D (6 bases). Germline CDR1 and CDR2: MNHNY and SVGAGI (reference sequence). The CDR3 loop spans 15 amino acids. V was clipped by 4 bases and J by 2 bases, with 9 bases between them. CDR3 in DNA: TGTGCCAGCAGTTTAACAGGGACTGGGGCCAACGTCCTGACTTTC. Translated, it gives CASSLTGTGANVLTF.

This clone is a singleton in its sample. The CDR3 nucleotides are TGTGCCAGCAGCCCCGGGGGAACGGGGCGGGAGACCCAGTACTTC. This sequence encodes CASSPGGTGRETQYF. This chain joins TRBV5-4 and TRBJ2-5, with D possibly being TRBD2 (6 bases). Per the germline V gene, CDR1 is SGHNT and CDR2 is YYREEE (reference sequence). Deletions cut 4 bases from V and 5 bases from J, with 18 bases between. The CDR3 sequence is 15 residues long.

The chain is built from TRBV19 and TRBJ2-7; D is undetermined. V was cut by 6 bases and J by 13 bases, with 22 bases left in between. The CDR3 is 13 amino acids. Germline CDR1 and CDR2: LNHDA and SQIVND (reference sequence). The CDR3 DNA is TGTGCCAGTAGGGGCCCCAACCGCGAAAAACTCTACTTC. Translating gives CASRGPNREKLYF.

J is TRBJ2-5 and V is TRBV11-2, with TRBD2 matching 13 bases. Losses at the gene ends were 4 bases for V and 4 bases for J; bases not matched to a gene: 6. The length of the CDR3 is 16 residues. The germline V gene has CDR1 SGHAT and CDR2 FQNNGV. CDR3 loop: CASSSGLAGSAETQYF. CDR3 DNA: TGTGCCAGCAGCTCGGGACTAGCGGGGTCTGCAGAGACCCAGTACTTC.

The V and J genes are TRBV15 and TRBJ1-1, with a weak D call TRBD1 (5 bases). CDR3 size: 16 residues. In germline, CDR1 is LNHNV, CDR2 YYDKDF (reference sequence). V gave up 1 base and J gave up 1 base, with 13 bases separating them. CDR3 nucleotide sequence: TGTGCCACCAGCAGAGGGGCCTCCACAGGGAACACTGAAGCTTTCTTT. Translation: CATSRGASTGNTEAFF.

A note on this clone: One end of the junction does not line up with germline, which may come from a read error. The rearrangement links TRBV11-2 to TRBJ2-7, with D tentatively TRBD2 (5 bases). This CDR3 region has 12 residues. Germline loops: CDR1 SGHAT, CDR2 FQNNGV. This CDR3 is CASSQLEDRIDF. The DNA of the CDR3 is TGTGCCAGCAGCCAACTGGAGGACCGGATAGACTTC.

This chain joins TRBV10-1 and TRBJ2-7; tentative D call: TRBD2 (7 bases). The CDR3 has 14 amino acids. V lost 2 bases and J lost 2, with 10 bases in between. Germline V lookup: CDR1 WNHNN, CDR2 SYGVQD (reference sequence). The CDR3 is CASSEGGAPYEQYF. The CDR3 DNA follows: TGCGCCAGCAGTGAGGGGGGGGCCCCCTACGAGCAGTACTTC.

This chain links TRBV19 with TRBJ1-1; D uncertain. The germline gives CDR1 LNHDA, CDR2 SQIVND (reference sequence). This CDR3 has 13 amino acids. V lost 0 bases and J lost 3, with 5 bases in between. The CDR3 sequence is CASSIDSYTEAFF. The CDR3, as DNA: TGTGCCAGTAGTATAGACAGTTACACTGAAGCTTTCTTT. Full variable domain (remainder filled in from reference TRBV19 and TRBJ1-1): DGGITQSPKYLFRKEGQNVTLSCEQNLNHDAMYWYRQDPGQGLRLIYYSQIVNDFQKGDIAEGYSVSREKKESFPLTVTSAQKNPTAFYLCASSIDSYTEAFFGQGTRLTVV.

The gene calls are TRBV5-1 and TRBJ1-6, with TRBD1 matching 9 bases. Looked up from germline, CDR1 is SGHRS and CDR2 is YFSETQ. Trimming took 3 bases from V and 7 from J; bases not matched to a gene: 5. There are 15 residues in the CDR3. The CDR3 here is CASSWTGDINSPLHF. Written as DNA, the CDR3 is TGCGCCAGCAGCTGGACAGGGGACATAAATTCACCCCTCCACTTT.